This entry is about one T cell receptor (beta chain). The data belong to a study of blood T cell repertoires in COVID-19. Study context: Both acute and convalescent COVID-19 samples were obtained from the United States, Italy and Spain. T cells, B-cell-depleted T cells, or PBMCs provided the cDNA or gDNA that served as material.

Original processing notes: Cell counts per sample came from amplifying reference gene primers. The method was immunoSEQ multiplex PCR; TCRdb's version includes in-frame clones alone and lacks a portion of them. V, J and clone size are taken as reported in that table, and D and trimming were inferred from the DNA itself. The sample lists just over 250,000 clones; approximately 86% were seen once. CDR1 MDHEN and CDR2 SYDVKM come from the germline V gene. This CDR3 spans 12 amino acids. Trimming took off 7 bases at V and 2 bases at J, with 8 bases between the two ends. This TCR was recovered from a man aged 35-49 years who had recovered from COVID-19. The chain recombines TRBV28 with TRBJ1-2; possible D gene TRBD1, 5 bases. Material for sequencing was peripheral blood. The CDR3 here is CASTRQNYGYTF. The CDR3 coding sequence is TGTGCCAGCACTAGACAGAACTATGGCTACACCTTC.